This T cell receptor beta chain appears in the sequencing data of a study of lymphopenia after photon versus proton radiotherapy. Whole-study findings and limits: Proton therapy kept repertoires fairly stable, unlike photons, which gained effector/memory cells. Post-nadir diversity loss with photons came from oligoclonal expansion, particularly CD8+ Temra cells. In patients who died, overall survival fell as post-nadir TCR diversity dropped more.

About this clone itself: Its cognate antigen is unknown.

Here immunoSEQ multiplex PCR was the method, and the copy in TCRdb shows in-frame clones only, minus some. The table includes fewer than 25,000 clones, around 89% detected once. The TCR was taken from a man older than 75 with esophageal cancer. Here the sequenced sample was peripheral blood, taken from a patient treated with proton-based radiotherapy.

CDR3 region: CASWRGNYGYTF. The DNA for the CDR3 is TGTGCCAGCTGGCGGGGGAACTATGGCTACACCTTC. The chain is built from TRBV6-5 and TRBJ1-2; maybe TRBD1 (5 bases). The CDR3 length is 12 residues. Germline CDR1 is MNHEY and CDR2 is SVGAGI. V was trimmed by 8 bases and J by 2 bases, leaving 9 bases between them.